A selection of T cell receptor beta chains follows, all from one sample in a study of T cell responses to AZD1222 COVID-19 vaccine. Generated by immunoSEQ multiplex PCR, the TCRdb table keeps only in-frame clones and is missing some. The sample comprises roughly 70,000 clones, 85% of which are singletons, and around 21% rests with the top ten. The source was peripheral blood, collected on day 0 of AZD1222 vaccination. The receptors stem from an adult in good health. Both conserved end residues are part of each CDR3. D genes are given only for firm matches. Some rows mark clone size as missing; the rest say once, few, many or name a class of expanded clone.

>TRBV6-6|TRBJ1-4|-|-
CASSPPFGEAGNEKLFF
TGTGCCAGCAGTCCCCCGTTCGGGGAAGCGGGGAATGAAAAACTGTTTTTT
>TRBV7-9|TRBJ2-6|-|many
CASSRDQSGANVLTF
TGTGCCAGCAGCAGGGACCAATCTGGGGCCAACGTCCTGACTTTC
>TRBV18|TRBJ1-1|TRBD1|-
CASSPDRVNTEAFF
TGTGCCAGCTCACCAGACAGGGTGAACACTGAAGCTTTCTTT
>TRBV5-1|TRBJ1-1|TRBD1|-
CASSLDRGTEAFF
TGCGCCAGCAGCTTGGACAGGGGCACTGAAGCTTTCTTT
>TRBV16|TRBJ1-1|-|-
CASSLPRLSPAKAFF
TGTGCCAGCAGCCTTCCACGTCTCTCGCCGGCCAAAGCTTTCTTT
>TRBV6-1|TRBJ1-2|-|-
CASSEYGQIYGYTF
TGTGCCAGCAGTGAATATGGACAGATCTATGGCTACACCTTC
>TRBV5-8|TRBJ1-3|-|-
CASSLGISGNTIYF
TGTGCCAGCAGCTTAGGGATCTCTGGAAACACCATATATTTT
>TRBV29-1|TRBJ1-2|TRBD1|-
CSAARTGVGYTF
TGCAGCGCCGCGCGAACAGGGGTAGGCTACACCTTC
>TRBV19|TRBJ2-1|-|few
CASRQAPGEEQFF
TGTGCCAGTAGACAAGCGCCGGGGGAGGAGCAGTTCTTC
>TRBV5-1|TRBJ1-2|TRBD1|-
CASSLGWTGSDYGYTF
TGCGCCAGCAGCTTGGGATGGACAGGGAGCGACTATGGCTACACCTTC
>TRBV7-9|TRBJ1-2|TRBD1|few
CASSLGQGYTF
TGTGCCAGCAGCCTGGGACAGGGCTACACCTTC
>TRBV10-1|TRBJ2-3|-|few
CASSGLQTSTDTQYF
TGCGCCAGCAGTGGATTACAGACAAGCACAGATACGCAGTATTTT
>TRBV4-1|TRBJ1-2|-|-
CASSSRRGRNYGYTF
TGCGCCAGCAGCTCCCGGCGGGGGAGAAACTATGGCTACACCTTC
>TRBV5-1|TRBJ2-7|TRBD2|-
CASSLETSGARSSYEQYF
TGCGCCAGCAGCCTAGAGACTAGCGGGGCCAGAAGCTCCTACGAGCAGTACTTC
>TRBV27|TRBJ2-7|-|few
CASSSPGGSRSYEQYF
TGTGCCAGCAGTTCCCCCGGGGGTAGCCGGTCCTACGAGCAGTACTTC
>TRBV11-3|TRBJ1-3|-|few
CASSLGDSGGANTIYF
TGTGCCAGCAGCTTAGGGGACTCAGGAGGCGCAAACACCATATATTTT
>TRBV11-3|TRBJ2-3|-|-
CASSLDSFTDTQYF
TGTGCCAGCAGCTTAGATTCATTCACCGATACGCAGTATTTT
>TRBV20-1|TRBJ1-2|TRBD1|-
CSASPQGAGGYTF
TGCAGTGCTAGTCCCCAGGGGGCGGGAGGCTACACCTTC